This T cell receptor beta chain was sequenced during a study of T cells in Graves' hyperthyroidism and ophthalmopathy. CDR3 size: 13 residues. Trimming stripped 6 bases from V and 3 bases from J, with 8 bases between. Hyperthyroidism, newly diagnosed and lasting under 2 months, affected patients aged 18 to 65. Patients with uncontrolled infections, other autoimmune diseases, pregnancy or lactation were excluded. Around 10 ml fresh peripheral blood yielded the PBMCs. TCR beta CDR3 regions were amplified from RNA. In the first-round RT-PCR of the TCR CDR3, the HTBI primer set was used. A single record per CDR3 protein comes from TCRdb applying MiXCR to the multiplex PCR reads. Here the sample spans over 150,000 distinct CDR3 sequences, 17% being singletons. This clonotype showed up many times. What it binds is unknown. Overall study results and limits: It was a median approximately 6 months before onset that the model predicted ophthalmopathy.

The J gene is TRBJ2-2, the V gene TRBV12-3 or TRBV12-4; the D is unclear. The TCR was taken from a woman in her fifties or sixties with Graves' hyperthyroidism. The sample consisted of blood. The CDR3 loop reads CASRGRDTGELFF. In DNA form, the CDR3 reads TGTGCCAGCAGGGGAAGGGACACCGGGGAGCTGTTTTTT.